This TCR beta chain stems from a study of PD-L1 blockade in urothelial cancer. The wider study: Each blood sample yielded a median of approximately 140,000 T cells.

V lost 9 bases and J lost 8; bases outside the gene matches: 11. CDR3 length equals 14 residues. Germline V gene lookup returns CDR1 SNHLY and CDR2 FYNNEI. Regarding time point: pretreatment peripheral blood. Some clones are missing from TCRdb's copy, which holds only in-frame ones; the method was immunoSEQ multiplex PCR. The sample includes roughly 77,000 clones, 84% of them seen just once. The chain recombines TRBV2 with TRBJ2-1, with 9 bases fitting TRBD2. The sequenced sample was PBMCs, obtained around atezolizumab (anti-PD-L1) treatment. This receptor was taken from a woman in her sixties or seventies with urothelial cancer. CDR3 DNA: TGTGCCAGTCTAGGCGCGGGAGGGCCCTATGAGCAGTTCTTC. It codes for CASLGAGGPYEQFF. The variable domain in full, completed from reference TRBV2 and TRBJ2-1, reads EPEVTQTPSHQVTQMGQEVILRCVPISNHLYFYWYRQILGQKVEFLVSFYNNEISEKSEIFDDQFSVERPDGSNFTLKIRSTKLEDSAMYFCASLGAGGPYEQFFGPGTRLTVL.